Listed here are 7 T cell receptor beta chains from one sample, sequenced in a study of control samples from healthy donors and cancer patients (dated by TCRdb to 2020 to 2021). Library creation used the immunoSEQ multiplex PCR assay. In TCRdb, the immuneACCESS table is reduced to in-frame sequences with V and J assigned. These tables do not hold every clone; where another copy was compared, an unresolved V gene accounts for under half, and the others remain unexplained. The sample table holds about 29,000 clones, of which 70% to 90% were seen once. The ten top clones hold approximately 3.9% of the sample. Sequenced input: formalin-fixed, paraffin-embedded tissue. These TCRs come from a female donor with melanoma.

Remarks on this clone: An end of the junction does not agree with germline; a read error may underlie this. The J gene is TRBJ1-5, the V gene TRBV25-1; 7 bases agree with TRBD1. The CDR3 totals 14 residues. Germline CDR1 MGHDK, CDR2 SYGVNS. The CDR3 DNA follows: TGTGCTAGCAGTGACAGGGAGAGCAATCAGCCCCAGCATTTT. It specifies CASSDRESNQPQHF.

This chain uses TRBV11-2 with TRBJ2-7; no definite D call. V lost 2 bases to trimming and J lost 5 bases, with 7 bases between them. Looked up from germline, CDR1 is SGHAT and CDR2 is FQNNGV. The CDR3 loop spans 12 amino acids. The CDR3 is CASSLNSHEQYF. The CDR3 DNA reads TGTGCCAGCAGCTTAAATTCCCACGAGCAGTACTTC.

The chain links TRBV30 to TRBJ1-3, with D perhaps matching TRBD1 (6 bases). This CDR3 contains 14 residues. V was pared by 5 bases and J by 0 bases, with 11 bases between. Germline CDR1 and CDR2: GTSNPN and SVGIG (reference sequence). CDR3 in DNA: TGTGCCTGGGCCCAGGGGCACTCTGGAAACACCATATATTTT. Its protein product is CAWAQGHSGNTIYF.

A few counts support this clone. This chain joins TRBV23-1 and TRBJ1-1; 8 positions match TRBD1. TRBV23-1 is treated as an ORF (open reading frame) with a function not yet certain. The CDR3 totals 14 residues. Trimming took 7 bases from V and 4 from J; bases not matched to a gene: 8. In nucleotides, the CDR3 is TGCGCCAGCAAGTCCGGACAGGGCGGCACTGAAGCTTTCTTT. It is translated as CASKSGQGGTEAFF.

The gene calls are TRBV12-3 or TRBV12-4 and TRBJ1-5; D is uncertain. The ends were cut back, 1 base at V and 11 bases at J, with 9 bases in the middle. The CDR3 has 12 residues. CDR3 nucleotides: TGTGCCAGCAGTTTAGGTTCGGGTGCCCAGCATTTT. Residues: CASSLGSGAQHF.

The chain uses TRBV14 and TRBJ1-1; the D is unclear. The ends were cut back, 1 base at V and 7 bases at J, with 13 bases in the middle. Germline-derived CDR1 and CDR2 are SGHDN and FVKESK. The CDR3 sequence is 14 residues long. The CDR3, as DNA: TGTGCCAGCAGCCAAGTGGGGATAGTCCGTGAAGCTTTCTTT. Its translation is CASSQVGIVREAFF.

The rearrangement links TRBV7-6 to TRBJ1-6; D gene unclear. Per germline, CDR1 SGHVS and CDR2 FNYEAQ. V lost 2 bases and J lost 5, with 4 bases in between. This CDR3 region has 13 residues. CDR3 sequence (DNA): TGTGCCAGCAGCTTAACCAATAATTCACCCCTCCACTTT. Translating gives CASSLTNNSPLHF. Based on the CDR3 plus reference TRBV7-6 and TRBJ1-6, the full variable domain is GAGVSQSPRYKVTKRGQDVALRCDPISGHVSLYWYRQALGQGPEFLTYFNYEAQQDKSGLPNDRFSAERPEGSISTLTIQRTEQRDSAMYRCASSLTNNSPLHFGNGTRLTVT.